These 18 T cell receptor beta chains were all obtained from the same sample, sequenced in a study of Graves' ophthalmopathy and Graves' hyperthyroidism. Investigators amplified TCR beta CDR3 regions from RNA transcripts. First-round RT-PCR relied on HTBI primers, and a second-round multiplex PCR came next. TCRdb recomputed calls from the multiplex PCR reads with MiXCR, one row per CDR3 protein. The sample lists 900,000 to 1,200,000 distinct CDR3 sequences; approximately 35% were seen once. The sequenced sample consisted of peripheral blood or thyroid tissue (not recorded which). Receptor source: an adult man with Graves' hyperthyroidism.

This clonotype was seen a handful of times. V is TRBV4-1 and J is TRBJ1-5, with unresolved D. The germline gives CDR1 MGHRA, CDR2 YSYEKL. The germline V and J ends were trimmed by 0 bases and 5 bases, with 11 bases remaining between them. This CDR3 comprises 15 residues. CDR3 protein: CASSQEWVGYQPQHF. DNA of the CDR3: TGCGCCAGCAGCCAAGAGTGGGTAGGGTATCAGCCCCAGCATTTT.

Only one count was recorded for this clonotype. V gene TRBV7-2 combines with J gene TRBJ2-5, with TRBD2 identical over 8 bases. The CDR3 has 16 residues. CDR1 is SGHTA, CDR2 FQGNSA, per germline. V gave up 4 bases and J gave up 2 bases; unmatched junction bases: 9. The CDR3 DNA follows: TGTGCCAGCAGCTCAGGACGCGGGAGGTTTCAAGAGACCCAGTACTTC. As protein: CASSSGRGRFQETQYF.

This clonotype was found once. This chain links TRBV9 with TRBJ1-6; TRBD1 matches 9 bases. V was clipped by 3 bases and J by 9 bases; unmatched bases: 10. CDR1 and CDR2 from the germline V gene are SGDLS and YYNGEE. This CDR3 comprises 16 residues. The chain's CDR3 is CASSASGTGRSSPLHF. CDR3 sequence (DNA): TGTGCCAGCAGCGCAAGCGGGACAGGGCGATCTTCACCCCTCCACTTT.

The DNA for the CDR3 is TGTGCCATCAGGGGGGAGCAGTACTTC. Protein sequence: CAIRGEQYF. This sequence joins TRBV10-3 and TRBJ2-7; the D is unclear. The CDR3 is 9 amino acids. The V gene's germline CDR1 is ENHRY and CDR2 SYGVKD. The V end lost 6 bases, the J end lost 7 bases, and 4 bases lay between the germline ends.

Note on this clonotype: A much more abundant neighbour one base away suggests this may be a read error. The J gene is TRBJ1-2, the V gene TRBV6-2 or TRBV6-3; D call uncertain. Germline CDR1 and CDR2: MNHEY and SVGEGT. V lost 0 bases and J 5 bases, leaving 7 bases between the germline ends. This CDR3 contains 13 residues. The CDR3 bases are TGTGCCAGCAGTTACTCTGCGGTGTATGGCTACACCTTC. Translation: CASSYSAVYGYTF.

The rearrangement uses TRBV6-6 and TRBJ2-7; D might be TRBD1 or TRBD2, each matching 5 bases. Germline-derived CDR1 and CDR2 are MNHNY and SVGAGI (reference sequence). This CDR3 comprises 13 residues. V lost 8 bases, J lost 0 bases, and 11 bases lay in between. The CDR3 here is CASRGPTSYEQYF. The CDR3 DNA is TGTGCCAGCCGGGGACCGACCTCCTACGAGCAGTACTTC.

Many counts were recorded for this clonotype. This chain joins TRBV6-5 and TRBJ2-5; TRBD1 agrees at 7 bases. Germline CDR1 MNHEY, CDR2 SVGAGI. The trim removed 2 bases at V and 5 bases at J, leaving 5 bases unmatched. The CDR3 covers 14 residues. In nucleotides, the CDR3 is TGTGCCAGCAGTTACGCAGGGGGAACTGAGACCCAGTACTTC. Its protein is CASSYAGGTETQYF.

This clonotype was recorded at least ten times. The chain links TRBV4-3 to TRBJ2-7; 9 positions agree with TRBD2. The germline V gene has CDR1 LGHNA and CDR2 YSLEER. V was clipped by 3 bases and J by 4 bases; unmatched bases: 4. The CDR3 is 14 amino acids. CDR3 DNA sequence: TGCGCCAGCAGCCAGACTAGCGGCCCTTACGAGCAGTACTTC. Translation: CASSQTSGPYEQYF.

The CDR3 is CASSLQAGPTGSKGYTF. The CDR3 bases are TGTGCCAGCAGCCTACAGGCAGGGCCGACGGGCTCTAAGGGCTACACCTTC. The chain couples TRBV7-2 to TRBJ1-2; TRBD1 might be the D (5 bases). The V gene lost 5 bases and the J gene lost 8 bases, with 27 bases spanning the gap. The CDR3 has 17 amino acids. Germline assignment: CDR1 SGHTA and CDR2 FQGNSA.

The J gene is TRBJ1-4, the V gene TRBV2, with 10 bases fitting TRBD1. Germline CDR1 and CDR2: SNHLY and FYNNEI. The CDR3 runs 14 residues. V dropped 5 bases and J dropped 8; count of bases not matched to a gene: 5. The CDR3 DNA reads as TGTGCCAGCAGTCAGGGGACAGGGGCCGAAAAACTGTTTTTT. This translates into CASSQGTGAEKLFF.

The chain combines TRBV25-1 with TRBJ2-7; D not certain. This CDR3 comprises 14 residues. Trimming cost V 6 bases and J 3 bases, with 15 bases left between them. CDR1 is MGHDK and CDR2 is SYGVNS in the germline V gene. This CDR3 is CASSQGPAYYEQYF. The CDR3 nucleotides read TGTGCCAGCAGCCAAGGTCCTGCCTACTACGAGCAGTACTTC.

This clonotype has only a few counts. This chain connects TRBV20-1 to TRBJ2-5; 8 bases match TRBD2. The V and J ends lost 0 bases and 1 base, in that order; junction bases with no gene match: 7. Germline CDR1 reads DFQATT; CDR2 reads SNEGSKA (reference sequence). The CDR3 is 16 residues long. CDR3 sequence (DNA): TGCAGTGCTAGAGATTCTCGGGGGGGGATCCAAGAGACCCAGTACTTC. It codes for CSARDSRGGIQETQYF.

This clonotype was picked up many times. The chain links TRBV6-5 to TRBJ1-1; maybe TRBD1 (6 bases). This CDR3 has 14 residues. The ends were cut back, 6 bases at V and 1 base at J, with 12 bases in the middle. Germline V gives CDR1 MNHEY, CDR2 SVGAGI. CDR3: CASSHGGANTEAFF. The CDR3 DNA sequence: TGTGCCAGCAGCCACGGGGGGGCGAACACTGAAGCTTTCTTT.

This clonotype has ten or more counts. The DNA for the CDR3 is TGTGCCAGCAGCCGAGGGACAGCTAGCGGGAGCGACGAGCAGTACTTC. This gives the protein CASSRGTASGSDEQYF. V gene TRBV9 combines with J gene TRBJ2-7; 10 bases are a match to TRBD2. V lost 4 bases to trimming and J lost 5 bases; unmatched junction nucleotides: 12. This CDR3 comprises 16 residues. From germline, CDR1 is SGDLS and CDR2 YYNGEE.

The chain links TRBV2 to TRBJ1-4; TRBD1 matches 7 bases. The CDR3 runs 14 residues. Trimming cost V 8 bases and J 8 bases; bases outside gene matches: 11. CDR1 SNHLY and CDR2 FYNNEI come from the germline V gene. The CDR3 loop is CASEKGAGVEKLFF. In DNA form, the CDR3 reads TGTGCCAGCGAAAAGGGGGCAGGGGTCGAAAAACTGTTTTTT.

The chain carries TRBV2 and TRBJ1-5, with unresolved D. V shed 6 bases and J shed 0 bases, with 15 bases lying between them. Germline V gene data show CDR1 as SNHLY and CDR2 as FYNNEI. CDR3 size: 16 residues. The CDR3 DNA is TGTGCCAGCAGCTCGTGGTCAACCCCTAGCAATCAGCCCCAGCATTTT. Translating gives CASSSWSTPSNQPQHF.

This chain uses TRBV5-6 with TRBJ2-5; D gene ambiguous. The V gene lost 0 bases and the J gene lost 1 base, with 10 bases spanning the gap. CDR1 and CDR2 (germline): SGHDT, YYEEEE. The CDR3 is 15 amino acids. CDR3 protein: CASSLETGVQETQYF. The CDR3 coding sequence is TGTGCCAGCAGCTTGGAGACCGGAGTCCAAGAGACCCAGTACTTC. The full variable domain, in which reference TRBV5-6 and TRBJ2-5 provide the parts outside the CDR3, is DAGVTQSPTHLIKTRGQQVTLRCSPKSGHDTVSWYQQALGQGPQFIFQYYEEEERQRGNFPDRFSGHQFPNYSSELNVNALLLGDSALYLCASSLETGVQETQYFGPGTRLLVL.

At least ten counts were recorded for this clonotype. This chain connects TRBV7-2 to TRBJ2-7; TRBD2 aligns across 7 bases. The CDR3 has 15 residues. Trimming cost V 1 base and J 2 bases; bases outside gene matches: 5. Per germline, CDR1 SGHTA and CDR2 FQGNSA. The CDR3 nucleotides are TGTGCCAGCAGCTTAGTTGGGGGGAGGGCCTACGAGCAGTACTTC. This encodes CASSLVGGRAYEQYF.